This TCR beta chain was identified in a study of regulatory T cells in long-lasting Graves disease. Overall study: Graves' patients diagnosed newly had used antithyroid drugs under 3 months.

Study-wide results and limits: Persistent disease favored TRBV28, TRBJ1-2 and TRBJ2-5. Whereas new patients shared 900 to 1,000 public clonotypes, persistent patients shared more, at about 3,000.

This clonotype was counted many times. The antigen remains unidentified. Time point described: newly diagnosed GD, antithyroid drugs for less than 3 months. From PBMCs, RNA was extracted and then used to make the TCR library. Arm-PCR of CDR3 regions with iRepertoire HTBI primers generated TCR beta libraries. TCRdb recomputed calls from the multiplex PCR reads with MiXCR, one row per CDR3 protein. Counted here are approximately 300,000 distinct CDR3 sequences, over 15% occurring once; the ten biggest clones make up around 37%. V was clipped by 8 bases and J by 3 bases, with 7 bases between them. Per the germline V gene, CDR1 is LGHNT and CDR2 is FRNRAP. The CDR3 covers 12 residues.

The receptor was isolated from a female donor with Graves disease. This specimen consisted of peripheral blood mononuclear cells (PBMCs), obtained at new diagnosis, from a patient treated with antithyroid drugs. This chain links TRBV12-5 with TRBJ2-2, with D perhaps matching TRBD1 (6 bases). CDR3 residues: CASRQDTGELFF. The CDR3 nucleotides are TGTGCTAGTCGACAGGACACCGGGGAGCTGTTTTTT.